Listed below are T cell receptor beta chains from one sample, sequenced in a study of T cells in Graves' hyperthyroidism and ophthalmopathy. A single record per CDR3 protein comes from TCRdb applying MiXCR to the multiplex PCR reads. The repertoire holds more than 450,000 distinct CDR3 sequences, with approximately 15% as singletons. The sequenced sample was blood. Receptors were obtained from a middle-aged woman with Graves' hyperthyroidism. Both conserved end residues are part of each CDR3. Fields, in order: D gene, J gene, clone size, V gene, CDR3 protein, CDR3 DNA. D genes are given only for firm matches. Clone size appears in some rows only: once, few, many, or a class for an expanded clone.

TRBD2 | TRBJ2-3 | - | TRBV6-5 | CASRLAGPDTQYF | TGTGCCAGCAGGTTAGCGGGACCAGATACGCAGTATTTT
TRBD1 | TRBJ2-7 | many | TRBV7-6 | CASSPGQGRIEQYF | TGTGCCAGCAGCCCAGGACAGGGGAGGATCGAGCAGTACTTC
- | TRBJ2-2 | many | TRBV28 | CASLHGDTGELFF | TGTGCCAGCCTTCACGGGGACACCGGGGAGCTGTTTTTT
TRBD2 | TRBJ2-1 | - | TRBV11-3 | CASSVGGSGSHTYNEQFF | TGTGCCAGCAGCGTAGGTGGTAGCGGGAGTCACACCTACAATGAGCAGTTCTTC
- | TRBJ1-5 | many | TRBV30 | CAWSVSQTDFSNQPQHF | TGTGCCTGGAGTGTCTCTCAGACCGATTTCAGCAATCAGCCCCAGCATTTT
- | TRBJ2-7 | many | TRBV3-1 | CASSQQGGEQYF | TGTGCCAGCAGCCAACAGGGAGGCGAGCAGTACTTC
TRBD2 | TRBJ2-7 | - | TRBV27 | CASRRTSGRPYEQYF | TGTGCCAGCCGGAGGACTAGCGGGAGGCCTTACGAGCAGTACTTC
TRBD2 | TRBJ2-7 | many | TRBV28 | CASRLAGGYEQYF | TGTGCCAGCAGGTTAGCGGGGGGATACGAGCAGTACTTC
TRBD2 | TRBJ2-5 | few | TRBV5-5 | CASSWDSGGSQETQYF | TGTGCCAGCAGCTGGGATAGCGGGGGCTCCCAAGAGACCCAGTACTTC
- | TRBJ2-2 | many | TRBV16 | CASSERSGTGELFF | TGTGCCAGCAGCGAGAGATCGGGGACCGGGGAGCTGTTTTTT
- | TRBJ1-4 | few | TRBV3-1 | CASSQDYLRKLFF | TGTGCCAGCAGCCAAGACTACCTACGGAAACTGTTTTTT
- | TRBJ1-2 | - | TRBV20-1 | CSASWRNYGYTF | TGCAGTGCTAGTTGGCGGAACTATGGCTACACCTTC